The text below deals with one T cell receptor beta chain. The CDR3 loop spans 16 amino acids. Losses at the gene ends were 5 bases for V and 0 bases for J; bases not matched to a gene: 6. Germline CDR1 is SGHTA and CDR2 is FQGTGA. This sample stems from a study of T cells in lung cancer brain metastases. Sequencing was performed with immunoSEQ multiplex PCR; in TCRdb, only in-frame clones are kept and a portion is missing. The data contain about 5,500 clones, 70% to 90% of them seen just once; the ten biggest clones take up 9.2%. The TCR originated in a woman aged 50 to 65 with non-small cell lung cancer that had spread to the brain. Sequences were obtained from tumor tissue from a brain metastasis. The rearrangement uses TRBV7-3 and TRBJ2-2, with 7 positions matching TRBD1. DNA of the CDR3: TGTGCCAGCAGCGCCACAGGGGTTTCGAACACCGGGGAGCTGTTTTTT. Its protein product is CASSATGVSNTGELFF.